The clone carrying this T cell receptor beta chain was seen just once. The length of the CDR3 is 16 residues. Germline V lookup: CDR1 SGHDN, CDR2 FVKESK. V lost 0 bases and J 4 bases, leaving 14 bases between the germline ends. In the authors' workflow: From reference gene primer amplification, estimates of nucleated cell counts were derived. The assay was immunoSEQ multiplex PCR, and TCRdb's table has in-frame clones only and misses some. That table supplies the V and J calls and clone size; D and trimming were determined from the DNA. The repertoire holds around 260,000 clones, with approximately 90% as singletons. This record comes from a study of blood T cell repertoires in COVID-19. Whole-study context: Samples came from the United States, Italy and Spain, spanning acute and convalescent COVID-19. PBMCs, B-cell-depleted T cells, or T cells provided the cDNA or gDNA that made up the material.

The gene calls are TRBV14 and TRBJ2-3; tentative D call: TRBD1 (5 bases). Sequenced: peripheral blood. This TCR came from a man between 25 and 39 years old with acute or convalescent COVID-19. CDR3 sequence: CASSQDLGQGSDTQYF. DNA of the CDR3: TGTGCCAGCAGCCAAGATCTGGGGCAGGGATCAGATACGCAGTATTTT.